This is a list of T cell receptor beta chains from one sample in a study of cytomegalovirus exposure and HLA in healthy donors. Only in-frame clones appear in the TCRdb table, and some are missing; sequencing was by immunoSEQ multiplex PCR. The profile shows more than 90,000 clones, 75% to 80% of them singletons. Sequencing was carried out using PBMCs. Source of these receptors: a female donor in good health and CMV-seronegative. Both conserved end residues are part of each CDR3. The D gene is left open where the match is weak. The listing skips clone size in some rows; elsewhere it reads once, few, many or a size class.

TRBD1,TRBV4-2,NA,TRBJ1-5,CASSEGQVQPQHF,TGTGCCAGCAGCGAGGGACAGGTCCAGCCCCAGCATTTT
NA,TRBV6-6,few,TRBJ1-3,CASFGQYNSGNTIYF,TGTGCCAGCTTCGGACAGTACAACTCTGGAAACACCATATATTTT
NA,TRBV5-1,NA,TRBJ1-2,CASRPENYGYTF,TGCGCCAGCAGGCCAGAAAACTATGGCTACACCTTC
NA,TRBV18,NA,TRBJ1-5,CASYGTPNQPQHF,TGTGCCAGCTACGGGACACCCAATCAGCCCCAGCATTTT
NA,TRBV6-1,NA,TRBJ1-4,CASSDRGSPATNEKLFF,TGTGCCAGCAGTGATAGGGGGAGCCCTGCCACTAATGAAAAACTGTTTTTT
NA,TRBV7-9,NA,TRBJ2-4,CASSLSLGENIQYF,TGTGCCAGCAGCTTATCTCTCGGGGAAAACATTCAGTACTTC
TRBD2,TRBV7-8,NA,TRBJ2-5,CASSLGLLAGGALIKETQYF,TGTGCCAGCAGCTTAGGATTACTAGCGGGAGGGGCCTTGATTAAAGAGACCCAGTACTTC
TRBD1,TRBV7-3,few,TRBJ2-7,CASSLSTGAEQYF,TGTGCCAGCAGCTTAAGTACAGGGGCCGAGCAGTACTTC
TRBD1,TRBV6-5,NA,TRBJ1-2,CASSTSGTAYGYTF,TGTGCCAGCAGTACCTCCGGGACAGCATATGGCTACACCTTC
NA,TRBV18,NA,TRBJ2-1,CASSPPSGRDNEQFF,TGTGCCAGCTCACCACCCAGCGGACGCGACAATGAGCAGTTCTTC
TRBD2,TRBV5-8,NA,TRBJ2-3,CASNEALLAGGPSTDTQYF,TGTGCCAGCAATGAGGCCCTCCTAGCGGGGGGACCTAGCACAGATACGCAGTATTTT
NA,TRBV27,NA,TRBJ2-1,CASSLSSWDSSYNEQFF,TGTGCCAGCAGTTTATCAAGTTGGGACTCTTCATACAATGAGCAGTTCTTC
TRBD1,TRBV9,NA,TRBJ1-2,CASSVGQGTWNWDGYTF,TGTGCCAGCAGCGTAGGACAGGGGACTTGGAATTGGGATGGCTACACCTTC
NA,TRBV27,NA,TRBJ1-3,CASRGQSSGNTIYF,TGTGCCAGCAGGGGGCAAAGCTCTGGAAACACCATATATTTT
NA,TRBV5-1,NA,TRBJ2-2,CASRRAASYTGELFF,TGCGCCAGCAGGCGCGCAGCGAGCTACACCGGGGAGCTGTTTTTT
NA,TRBV7-7,NA,TRBJ2-5,CASSLRGETQYF,TGTGCTAGCAGCTTACGCGGAGAGACCCAGTACTTC
NA,TRBV5-5,NA,TRBJ1-2,CASSNRVLYGYTF,TGTGCCAGCAGCAACCGGGTCCTCTATGGCTACACCTTC
TRBD2,TRBV2,NA,TRBJ2-5,CASSSAGVAQETQYF,TGTGCCAGCAGTTCGGCGGGGGTAGCTCAAGAGACCCAGTACTTC
NA,TRBV7-2,NA,TRBJ1-4,CASSPRGSNEKLFF,TGTGCCAGCAGCCCGCGGGGCTCTAATGAAAAACTGTTTTTT
NA,TRBV30,once,TRBJ1-2,CAWNRGNYGYTF,TGTGCCTGGAACCGAGGAAACTATGGCTACACCTTC
NA,TRBV19,NA,TRBJ2-2,CASSIPVPGELFF,TGTGCCAGTAGTATACCGGTCCCCGGGGAGCTGTTTTTT
NA,TRBV5-6,once,TRBJ1-2,CASSFRGGTYTF,TGTGCCAGCAGCTTCCGGGGAGGGACCTACACCTTC
NA,TRBV15,NA,TRBJ2-7,CATRRDQGSYEQYF,TGTGCCACCAGGAGAGACCAGGGATCCTACGAGCAGTACTTC
TRBD1,TRBV10-1,NA,TRBJ2-7,CASSAETGATYEQYF,TGCGCCAGCAGTGCGGAGACAGGGGCCACCTACGAGCAGTACTTC
TRBD1,TRBV27,NA,TRBJ1-2,CASSVSWTGNGYTF,TGTGCCAGCAGTGTCTCCTGGACAGGGAATGGCTACACCTTC
NA,TRBV13,NA,TRBJ1-2,CASRRFGRANYGYTF,TGTGCCAGCAGGCGCTTCGGGAGAGCTAACTATGGCTACACCTTC
TRBD2,TRBV5-1,once,TRBJ2-7,CASVPLAGGPYEQYF,TGCGCCAGCGTGCCTCTAGCGGGGGGACCCTACGAGCAGTACTTC
NA,TRBV11-3,NA,TRBJ1-1,CASSPTVDTEAFF,TGTGCCAGCAGCCCGACAGTCGACACTGAAGCTTTCTTT
NA,TRBV19,NA,TRBJ2-7,CASSFLGARTPYEQYF,TGTGCCAGTAGTTTCCTTGGAGCGAGAACGCCCTACGAGCAGTACTTC
NA,TRBV6-1,NA,TRBJ1-1,CASSESDSREAFF,TGTGCCAGCAGTGAATCGGACAGCAGGGAAGCTTTCTTT
NA,TRBV19,NA,TRBJ1-2,CASSISRRYNDYGYTF,TGTGCCAGTAGTATTTCCCGCAGGTACAATGACTATGGCTACACCTTC
NA,TRBV6-5,NA,TRBJ1-5,CASSIDRNLNQPQHF,TGTGCCAGCAGTATAGACAGGAACCTAAATCAGCCCCAGCATTTT
NA,TRBV28,NA,TRBJ1-5,CASRTRVVFNQPQHF,TGTGCCAGCAGGACCCGGGTCGTTTTCAATCAGCCCCAGCATTTT
TRBD2,TRBV9,NA,TRBJ2-5,CASSVVGSGKETQYF,TGTGCCAGCAGCGTAGTTGGTAGCGGGAAAGAGACCCAGTACTTC
NA,TRBV5-1,NA,TRBJ1-4,CASSSAPPGEKLFF,TGCGCCAGCAGTTCGGCCCCCCCGGGTGAAAAACTGTTTTTT
TRBD1,TRBV6-1,NA,TRBJ2-7,CASSDFGTANPYEQYF,TGTGCCAGCAGTGATTTCGGGACAGCCAATCCCTACGAGCAGTACTTC
NA,TRBV14,NA,TRBJ2-7,CASSLQGYEQYF,TGTGCCAGCAGCCTGCAGGGCTACGAGCAGTACTTC
TRBD1,TRBV7-3,NA,TRBJ2-6,CASSVFTGVAGANVLTF,TGTGCCAGCAGCGTATTTACAGGGGTCGCTGGGGCCAACGTCCTGACTTTC
NA,TRBV5-6,few,TRBJ2-7,CASSPGWGEVHEQYF,TGTGCCAGCAGCCCTGGGTGGGGGGAAGTCCACGAGCAGTACTTC
NA,TRBV5-4,NA,TRBJ2-5,CASSLNQGQETQYF,TGTGCCAGCAGCTTAAACCAGGGCCAAGAGACCCAGTACTTC
TRBD2,TRBV4-3,NA,TRBJ2-3,CASSPRTRSTDTQYF,TGCGCCAGCAGCCCCCGGACTAGGAGCACAGATACGCAGTATTTT
TRBD1,TRBV19,once,TRBJ2-3,CASNQDRGTDTQYF,TGTGCCAGTAATCAGGACAGGGGGACAGATACGCAGTATTTT
NA,TRBV5-6,NA,TRBJ2-7,CASSLAGGLKNEQYF,TGTGCCAGCAGCTTGGCGGGTGGCTTGAAGAACGAGCAGTACTTC
NA,TRBV6-5,NA,TRBJ1-2,CASSYGGGGNGGGYTF,TGTGCCAGCAGTTACGGGGGAGGGGGGAACGGTGGTGGCTACACCTTC
NA,TRBV27,NA,TRBJ1-1,CASSSQGNTEAFF,TGTGCCAGCAGCTCACAGGGGAACACTGAAGCTTTCTTT
TRBD2,TRBV5-4,NA,TRBJ2-1,CASEVSGTSINEQFF,TGTGCCAGCGAAGTGTCCGGGACTAGCATCAATGAGCAGTTCTTC
NA,TRBV20-1,NA,TRBJ2-7,CSATQEEQYF,TGCAGTGCTACACAAGAAGAGCAGTACTTC
TRBD2,TRBV19,NA,TRBJ2-3,CASSIGLAGPTDTQYF,TGTGCCAGTAGTATAGGTCTAGCGGGGCCCACAGATACGCAGTATTTT
TRBD2,TRBV11-1,NA,TRBJ2-1,CASSPRLAGDSGEQFF,TGTGCCAGCAGCCCTCGACTAGCGGGTGACTCTGGCGAGCAGTTCTTC
NA,TRBV4-1,NA,TRBJ1-2,CASSQEAANYGYTF,TGCGCCAGCAGCCAAGAGGCAGCTAACTATGGCTACACCTTC
NA,TRBV18,NA,TRBJ2-5,CASSPGEAETQYF,TGTGCCAGCTCACCCGGAGAGGCCGAGACCCAGTACTTC
NA,TRBV2,NA,TRBJ1-1,CASVRQNTEAFF,TGTGCCAGCGTTCGACAGAACACTGAAGCTTTCTTT
NA,TRBV7-2,NA,TRBJ2-7,CASSLGAGRSYGQYF,TGTGCCAGCAGCTTAGGGGCGGGAAGATCGTACGGGCAGTACTTC
TRBD2,TRBV30,NA,TRBJ2-7,CAWSASGRLEQYF,TGTGCCTGGAGTGCTAGCGGCCGTTTGGAGCAGTACTTC
NA,TRBV7-2,NA,TRBJ1-6,CASSLPLVSSPLHF,TGTGCCAGCAGCTTACCGCTAGTATCCTCACCCCTCCACTTT
NA,TRBV6-5,NA,TRBJ2-4,CASSYEGGRDIQYF,TGTGCCAGCAGTTACGAGGGAGGCCGGGACATTCAGTACTTC